The 17 T cell receptor beta chains below all came from one sample that was sequenced in a study of blood T cells in healthy people across ages. Next came a second PCR, run for about 7 to 12 cycles, which used a sample-barcoded 5' primer along with a J-beta primer mix. TCRdb ran MiXCR on the 5' RACE reads and lists one entry per CDR3 protein. The sample consists of about a million distinct CDR3 sequences, roughly 51% of them appearing once. The sample was blood. These receptors were obtained from a woman in her sixties or seventies in good health.

The V and J genes are TRBV27 and TRBJ2-1; 7 bases line up with TRBD1. CDR1 MNHEY and CDR2 SMNVEV come from the germline V gene (reference sequence). With 5 bases clipped from V and 8 bases from J, the junction kept 15 bases outside the gene matches. The CDR3 sequence is 16 residues long. CDR3: CASSAPNRGPFHEQFF. In DNA form, the CDR3 reads TGTGCCAGCAGTGCCCCAAACAGGGGTCCCTTTCATGAGCAGTTCTTC.

There are a few counts of this clonotype. The J gene is TRBJ1-1, the V gene TRBV6-5; 7 bases align to TRBD1. The CDR3 length is 13 residues. With 6 bases clipped from V and 5 bases from J, the junction kept 6 bases outside the gene matches. CDR1 and CDR2 (germline): MNHEY, SVGAGI. CDR3 loop: CASRRGPGTEAFF. The DNA of the CDR3 is TGTGCCAGCAGGAGGGGGCCGGGAACTGAAGCTTTCTTT.

The rearrangement joins TRBV28 to TRBJ2-5, with 7 bases aligning to TRBD1. The germline V gene has CDR1 MDHEN and CDR2 SYDVKM. V dropped 4 bases and J dropped 11; count of bases not matched to a gene: 22. CDR3 size: 17 residues. The CDR3 loop reads CASSSLPQTGTQREQYF. The CDR3 DNA sequence: TGTGCCAGCAGTTCCCTCCCCCAGACAGGGACCCAGAGGGAGCAGTACTTC. Full variable domain (rest looked up from reference TRBV28 and TRBJ2-5): DVKVTQSSRYLVKRTGEKVFLECVQDMDHENMFWYRQDPGLGLRLIYFSYDVKMKEKGDIPEGYSVSREKKERFSLILESASTNQTSMYLCASSSLPQTGTQREQYFGPGTRLLVL.

This chain connects TRBV7-8 to TRBJ1-1, with TRBD1 identical over 7 bases. The CDR3 is made up of 16 amino acids. From germline, CDR1 is SGHVS and CDR2 FQNEAQ. The J segment lost 3 bases and the V segment lost 5 bases, leaving 12 bases of the junction unmatched. The CDR3 region is CASSRPSTGRHTEAFF. Written as DNA, the CDR3 is TGTGCCAGCAGCAGACCTTCGACAGGGAGGCACACTGAAGCTTTCTTT. The variable domain in full, with the rest retrieved from reference TRBV7-8 and TRBJ1-1, is GAGVSQSPRYKVAKRGQDVALRCDPISGHVSLFWYQQALGQGPEFLTYFQNEAQLDKSGLPSDRFFAERPEGSVSTLKIQRTQQEDSAVYLCASSRPSTGRHTEAFFGQGTRLTVV.

V usage is TRBV5-5 and J usage is TRBJ2-1; D is perhaps TRBD1 or TRBD2 (7 bases each). The CDR3 sequence is 16 residues long. V dropped 4 bases and J dropped 4 bases, with 18 bases sitting between them. CDR1 is SGHKS, CDR2 YYEKEE, per germline (reference sequence). In DNA, the CDR3 is TGTGCCAGCAGCCCGGCGGGCAGGGGGGGATACAATGAGCAGTTCTTC. Its protein is CASSPAGRGGYNEQFF.

Notes on this clonotype: One end of the junction varies from germline; a read error may be responsible. J is TRBJ2-7 and V is TRBV10-3; 7 bases fit TRBD1. This CDR3 spans 14 amino acids. Germline V lookup: CDR1 ENHRY, CDR2 SYGVKD. For the CDR3, the DNA is TGTGCCAGCAGTACTCCGGGACAGTTCTACGAGCAGTACTTC. This sequence encodes CASSTPGQFYEQYF.

V usage is TRBV29-1 and J usage is TRBJ1-4; 9 bases fit TRBD1. This CDR3 contains 14 residues. The germline V gene has CDR1 SQVTM and CDR2 ANQGSEA. V shed 4 bases, J shed 6 bases, and the junction held 6 bases outside the gene matches. The DNA of the CDR3 is TGCAGCGTTGCGGTGGGACAGGGTCATGAAAAACTGTTTTTT. This codes for CSVAVGQGHEKLFF.

This clonotype was seen only a few times. The chain uses TRBV7-2 and TRBJ2-3, with 9 bases aligning to TRBD2. This CDR3 has 16 residues. Germline CDR1 SGHTA, CDR2 FQGNSA. Germline trimming cut 4 bases from V and 2 bases from J; bases unmatched to any gene: 7. The CDR3 here is CASSSRLADYTDTQYF. Here the CDR3 DNA reads TGTGCCAGCAGCTCTCGACTAGCGGACTACACAGATACGCAGTATTTT.

V and J are TRBV20-1 and TRBJ1-2, with a possible D match to TRBD1 (6 bases). This CDR3 spans 15 amino acids. V was trimmed by 3 bases and J by 4 bases, leaving 18 bases between them. Germline V lookup: CDR1 DFQATT, CDR2 SNEGSKA (reference sequence). The CDR3: CSASTPTGGAYGYTF. The DNA for the CDR3 is TGCAGTGCTAGTACCCCGACAGGCGGGGCCTATGGCTACACCTTC.

This clonotype was seen a handful of times. CDR3: CASGYDSGANVLTF. The DNA for the CDR3 is TGTGCTAGTGGTTACGACTCTGGGGCCAACGTCCTGACTTTC. The rearrangement joins TRBV12-5 to TRBJ2-6, with D hard to call. The V end lost 4 bases, the J end lost 0 bases, and 4 bases lay between the germline ends. This CDR3 is built from 14 residues. Germline V gene lookup returns CDR1 LGHNT and CDR2 FRNRAP.

The chain has TRBV28 and TRBJ2-7; the D is unclear. Germline V gives CDR1 MDHEN, CDR2 SYDVKM. The CDR3 spans 11 residues. V shed 6 bases and J shed 7 bases, with 10 bases lying between them. The CDR3 sequence: CASRSMGEQYF. CDR3 sequence (DNA): TGTGCCAGCAGGTCCATGGGGGAGCAGTACTTC.

This rearrangement joins TRBV12-3 or TRBV12-4 to TRBJ1-2, with a tentative D call TRBD1 (5 bases). Trimming removed 0 bases from V and 6 bases from J, with 8 bases in between. This CDR3 has 13 amino acids. The CDR3 region is CASSLAGGNGYTF. The CDR3 DNA reads TGTGCCAGCAGTTTAGCGGGGGGGAATGGCTACACCTTC.

This chain connects TRBV6-1 to TRBJ2-5; D is undetermined. V lost 7 bases, J lost 1 base, and 16 bases lay in between. This CDR3 has 15 amino acids. Germline V lookup: CDR1 MNHNS, CDR2 SASEGT. The DNA for the CDR3 is TGTGCCAGCACCCTCTCGTCAGGCAGCCAAGAGACCCAGTACTTC. Protein: CASTLSSGSQETQYF.

The CDR3 nucleotides read TGTGCCAGCAGCCCCCGGGGCGGGAGGGTAAATGAGCAGTACTTC. Amino acids: CASSPRGGRVNEQYF. The chain joins TRBV12-3 or TRBV12-4 to TRBJ2-7, with 9 bases lining up with TRBD2. With 6 bases clipped from V and 7 bases from J, the junction kept 13 bases outside the gene matches. The CDR3 has 15 amino acids.

The CDR3 DNA reads TGCAGTGTTCGAAGGACAGGGAACTCCTACGAGCAGTACTTC. Its translation: CSVRRTGNSYEQYF. The chain is built from TRBV20-1 and TRBJ2-7; the match to TRBD1 covers 8 bases. Germline CDR1 reads DFQATT; CDR2 reads SNEGSKA (reference sequence). CDR3 length: 14 residues. Losses at the gene ends were 7 bases for V and 0 bases for J; bases not matched to a gene: 8.

This rearrangement joins TRBV4-1 to TRBJ1-5; no firm D call. This CDR3 contains 14 residues. The germline V and J ends were trimmed by 3 bases and 4 bases, with 10 bases remaining between them. Germline values: CDR1 MGHRA, CDR2 YSYEKL. The CDR3 bases are TGCGCCAGCAGCCAGAGGTCCGGGAATCAGCCCCAGCATTTT. It yields the protein CASSQRSGNQPQHF.

The chain links TRBV12-3 or TRBV12-4 to TRBJ2-5; D remains unclear. V shed 4 bases and J shed 7 bases, with 16 bases lying between them. This CDR3 comprises 14 residues. The CDR3 here is CASSSTGPRWTQYF. DNA for the CDR3: TGTGCCAGCAGTTCAACCGGACCCCGGTGGACCCAGTACTTC.